This T cell receptor (beta chain) appears in the sequencing data of a study of cytomegalovirus exposure and HLA in healthy donors. Comments on this clone: As yet, its antigen is unknown.

Study-wide findings and caveats: The sole available immune exposure information was CMV serostatus. HLA-A and HLA-B allele assignments for most subjects were reportedly predicted accurately using TCR beta sequences. Relative to the roughly 690-donor mean, N-insertions were reportedly fewer in an Asian-associated ancestry cluster in a later analysis.

PCR used 60 Vbeta primers and 13 Jbeta primers. Using immunoSEQ multiplex PCR, the repertoire was profiled, and TCRdb retains in-frame clones only, with some absent. Of more than 85,000 clones listed, approximately 70% are singletons. Trimming cost V 5 bases and J 9 bases, with 13 bases left between them. CDR1 is MDHEN, CDR2 SYDVKM, per germline. The CDR3 has 12 residues. Likely unrecorded immune exposures existed in these nominally healthy donors. Specimen: PBMCs. The V and J genes are TRBV28 and TRBJ1-1, with a weak D call TRBD1 (5 bases). The sequence came from a woman in her fifties or sixties in good health and CMV-seropositive. The CDR3 DNA reads as TGTGCCAGCAGTCCGGGGGGAAAAAAAGCTTTCTTT. Translating it yields CASSPGGKKAFF.